Detailed here is one T cell receptor (beta chain). The CDR3 is 12 amino acids. The germline CDR1 and CDR2 sequences are MNHEY and SVGAGI. Germline trimming cut 4 bases from V and 13 bases from J; bases unmatched to any gene: 7. This entry belongs to a study of OX40 agonist ivuxolimab in advanced cancers. As for the study in general: Eligibility rules accepted prior anti-PD-1, anti-PD-L1 or anti-CTLA-4 therapy, and 35% to 45% had some.

Here immunoSEQ multiplex PCR was the method, and the copy in TCRdb shows in-frame clones only, minus some. The table has 71,000 or so clones, about 94% seen once. This TCR was sampled from an adult with an advanced solid tumor such as melanoma, head and neck, liver or kidney cancer. Here the sequenced sample was CD4+ or CD8+ T cells sorted from blood, taken in a trial of the OX40 agonist ivuxolimab. The V call is TRBV6-5, the J call TRBJ1-2; 9 positions agree with TRBD1. The CDR3 spells CASSWTGAPLTF. CDR3 nucleotide sequence: TGTGCCAGCAGTTGGACAGGGGCCCCCCTCACCTTC.